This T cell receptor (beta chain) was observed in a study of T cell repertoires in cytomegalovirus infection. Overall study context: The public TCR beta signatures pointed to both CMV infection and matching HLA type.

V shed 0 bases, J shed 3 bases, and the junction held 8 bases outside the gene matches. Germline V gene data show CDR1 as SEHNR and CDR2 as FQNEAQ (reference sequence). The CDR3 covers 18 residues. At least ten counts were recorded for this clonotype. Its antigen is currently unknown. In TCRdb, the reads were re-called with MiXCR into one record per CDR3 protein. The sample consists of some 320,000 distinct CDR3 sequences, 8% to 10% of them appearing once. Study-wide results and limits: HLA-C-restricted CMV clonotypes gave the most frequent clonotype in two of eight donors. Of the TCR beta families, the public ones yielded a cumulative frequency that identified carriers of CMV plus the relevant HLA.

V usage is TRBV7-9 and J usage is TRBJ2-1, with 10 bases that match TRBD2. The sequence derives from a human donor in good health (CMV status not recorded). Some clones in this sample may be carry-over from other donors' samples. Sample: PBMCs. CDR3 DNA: TGTGCCAGCAGCTTAGCGAGGGCTAGCGGGAGAAGCTACAATGAGCAGTTCTTC. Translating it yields CASSLARASGRSYNEQFF.